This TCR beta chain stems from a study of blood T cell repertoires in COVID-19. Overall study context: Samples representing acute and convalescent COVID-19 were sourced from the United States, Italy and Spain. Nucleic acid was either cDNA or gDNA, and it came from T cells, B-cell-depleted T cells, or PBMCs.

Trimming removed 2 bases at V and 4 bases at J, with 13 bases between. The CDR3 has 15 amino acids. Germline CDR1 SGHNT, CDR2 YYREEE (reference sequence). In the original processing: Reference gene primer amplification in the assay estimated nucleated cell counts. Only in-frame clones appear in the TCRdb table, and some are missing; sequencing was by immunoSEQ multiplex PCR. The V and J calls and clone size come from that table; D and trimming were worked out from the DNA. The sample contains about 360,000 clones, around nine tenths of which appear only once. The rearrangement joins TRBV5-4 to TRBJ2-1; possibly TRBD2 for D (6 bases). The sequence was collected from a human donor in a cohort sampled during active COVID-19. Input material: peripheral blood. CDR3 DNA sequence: TGTGCCAGCAGCTTCTTAATAGCGGAGTACAATGAGCAGTTCTTC. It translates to CASSFLIAEYNEQFF.